This TCR beta chain was found in a study of cytomegalovirus exposure and HLA in healthy donors. About this clone: What it binds is not known.

Trimming removed 4 bases at V and 4 bases at J, with 22 bases between. This CDR3 is 17 amino acids long. CDR1 SGHVS and CDR2 FNYEAQ come from the germline V gene. PCR employed 60 Vbeta and 13 Jbeta primers. Libraries were prepared by immunoSEQ multiplex PCR; TCRdb keeps only in-frame clonotypes and omits some of them. This sample yields 150,000 to 200,000 clones, of which around 84% are seen a single time; 1% belongs to the top ten. Whole-study findings and limits: Segments of the TCR beta V type were, in most cases, productive about 87% or about 30% of the time in an earlier analysis.

The source of this sequence is a boy aged 2 to 10 in good health and CMV-seronegative. Input material: PBMCs. This sequence joins TRBV7-6 and TRBJ2-5; the D is unclear. In nucleotides, the CDR3 is TGTGCCAGCAGCTCCCGTCCACGTACCACGACGGGAGAGACCCAGTACTTC. This sequence encodes CASSSRPRTTTGETQYF.